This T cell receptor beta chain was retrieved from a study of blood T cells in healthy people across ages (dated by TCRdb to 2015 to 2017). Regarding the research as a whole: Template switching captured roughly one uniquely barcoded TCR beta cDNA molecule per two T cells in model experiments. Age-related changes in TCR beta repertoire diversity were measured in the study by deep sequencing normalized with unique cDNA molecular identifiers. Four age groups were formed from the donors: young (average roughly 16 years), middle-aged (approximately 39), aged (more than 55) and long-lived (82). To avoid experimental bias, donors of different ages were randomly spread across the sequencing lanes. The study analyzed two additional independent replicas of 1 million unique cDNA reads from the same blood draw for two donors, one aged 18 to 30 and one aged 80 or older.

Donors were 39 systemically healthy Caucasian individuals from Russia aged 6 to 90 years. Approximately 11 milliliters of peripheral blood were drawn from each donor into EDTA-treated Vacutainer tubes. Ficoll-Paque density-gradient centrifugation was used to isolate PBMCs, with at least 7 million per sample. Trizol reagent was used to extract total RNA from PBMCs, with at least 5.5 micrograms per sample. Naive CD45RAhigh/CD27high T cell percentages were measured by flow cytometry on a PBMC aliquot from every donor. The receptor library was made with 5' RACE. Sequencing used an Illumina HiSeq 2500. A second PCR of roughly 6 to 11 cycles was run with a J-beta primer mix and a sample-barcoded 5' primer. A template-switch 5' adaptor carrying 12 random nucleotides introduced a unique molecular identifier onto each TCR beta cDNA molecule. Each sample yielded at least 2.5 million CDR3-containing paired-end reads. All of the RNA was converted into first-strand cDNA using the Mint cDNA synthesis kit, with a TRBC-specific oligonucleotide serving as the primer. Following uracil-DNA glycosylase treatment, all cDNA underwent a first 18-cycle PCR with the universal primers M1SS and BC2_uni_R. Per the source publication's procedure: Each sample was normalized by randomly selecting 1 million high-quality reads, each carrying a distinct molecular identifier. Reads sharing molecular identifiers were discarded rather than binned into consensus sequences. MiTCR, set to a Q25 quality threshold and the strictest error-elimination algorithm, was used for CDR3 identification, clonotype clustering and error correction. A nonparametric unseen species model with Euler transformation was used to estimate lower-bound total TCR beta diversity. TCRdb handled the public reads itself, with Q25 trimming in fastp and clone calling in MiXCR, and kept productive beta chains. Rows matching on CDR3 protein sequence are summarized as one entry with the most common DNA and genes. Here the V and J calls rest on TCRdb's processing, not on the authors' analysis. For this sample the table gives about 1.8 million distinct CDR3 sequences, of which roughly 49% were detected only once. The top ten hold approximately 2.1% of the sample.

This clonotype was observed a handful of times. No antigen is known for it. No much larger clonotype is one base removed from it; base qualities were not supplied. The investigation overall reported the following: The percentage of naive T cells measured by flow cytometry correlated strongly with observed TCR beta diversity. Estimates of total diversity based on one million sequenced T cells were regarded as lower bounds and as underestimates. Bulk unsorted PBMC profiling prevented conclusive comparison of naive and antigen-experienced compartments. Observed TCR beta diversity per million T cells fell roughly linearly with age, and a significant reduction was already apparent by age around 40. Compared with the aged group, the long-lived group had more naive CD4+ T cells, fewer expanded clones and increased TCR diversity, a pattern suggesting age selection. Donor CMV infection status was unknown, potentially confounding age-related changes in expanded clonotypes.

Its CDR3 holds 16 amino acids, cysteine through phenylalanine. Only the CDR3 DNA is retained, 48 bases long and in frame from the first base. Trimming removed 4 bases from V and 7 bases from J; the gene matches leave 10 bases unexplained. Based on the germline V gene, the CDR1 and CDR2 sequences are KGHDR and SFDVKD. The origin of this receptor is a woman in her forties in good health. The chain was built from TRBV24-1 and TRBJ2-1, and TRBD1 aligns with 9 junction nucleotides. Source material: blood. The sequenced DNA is TGTGCCACCAGTGACCCCGGGACAGGGAAGGGGAATGAGCAGTTCTTC. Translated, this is CATSDPGTGKGNEQFF.